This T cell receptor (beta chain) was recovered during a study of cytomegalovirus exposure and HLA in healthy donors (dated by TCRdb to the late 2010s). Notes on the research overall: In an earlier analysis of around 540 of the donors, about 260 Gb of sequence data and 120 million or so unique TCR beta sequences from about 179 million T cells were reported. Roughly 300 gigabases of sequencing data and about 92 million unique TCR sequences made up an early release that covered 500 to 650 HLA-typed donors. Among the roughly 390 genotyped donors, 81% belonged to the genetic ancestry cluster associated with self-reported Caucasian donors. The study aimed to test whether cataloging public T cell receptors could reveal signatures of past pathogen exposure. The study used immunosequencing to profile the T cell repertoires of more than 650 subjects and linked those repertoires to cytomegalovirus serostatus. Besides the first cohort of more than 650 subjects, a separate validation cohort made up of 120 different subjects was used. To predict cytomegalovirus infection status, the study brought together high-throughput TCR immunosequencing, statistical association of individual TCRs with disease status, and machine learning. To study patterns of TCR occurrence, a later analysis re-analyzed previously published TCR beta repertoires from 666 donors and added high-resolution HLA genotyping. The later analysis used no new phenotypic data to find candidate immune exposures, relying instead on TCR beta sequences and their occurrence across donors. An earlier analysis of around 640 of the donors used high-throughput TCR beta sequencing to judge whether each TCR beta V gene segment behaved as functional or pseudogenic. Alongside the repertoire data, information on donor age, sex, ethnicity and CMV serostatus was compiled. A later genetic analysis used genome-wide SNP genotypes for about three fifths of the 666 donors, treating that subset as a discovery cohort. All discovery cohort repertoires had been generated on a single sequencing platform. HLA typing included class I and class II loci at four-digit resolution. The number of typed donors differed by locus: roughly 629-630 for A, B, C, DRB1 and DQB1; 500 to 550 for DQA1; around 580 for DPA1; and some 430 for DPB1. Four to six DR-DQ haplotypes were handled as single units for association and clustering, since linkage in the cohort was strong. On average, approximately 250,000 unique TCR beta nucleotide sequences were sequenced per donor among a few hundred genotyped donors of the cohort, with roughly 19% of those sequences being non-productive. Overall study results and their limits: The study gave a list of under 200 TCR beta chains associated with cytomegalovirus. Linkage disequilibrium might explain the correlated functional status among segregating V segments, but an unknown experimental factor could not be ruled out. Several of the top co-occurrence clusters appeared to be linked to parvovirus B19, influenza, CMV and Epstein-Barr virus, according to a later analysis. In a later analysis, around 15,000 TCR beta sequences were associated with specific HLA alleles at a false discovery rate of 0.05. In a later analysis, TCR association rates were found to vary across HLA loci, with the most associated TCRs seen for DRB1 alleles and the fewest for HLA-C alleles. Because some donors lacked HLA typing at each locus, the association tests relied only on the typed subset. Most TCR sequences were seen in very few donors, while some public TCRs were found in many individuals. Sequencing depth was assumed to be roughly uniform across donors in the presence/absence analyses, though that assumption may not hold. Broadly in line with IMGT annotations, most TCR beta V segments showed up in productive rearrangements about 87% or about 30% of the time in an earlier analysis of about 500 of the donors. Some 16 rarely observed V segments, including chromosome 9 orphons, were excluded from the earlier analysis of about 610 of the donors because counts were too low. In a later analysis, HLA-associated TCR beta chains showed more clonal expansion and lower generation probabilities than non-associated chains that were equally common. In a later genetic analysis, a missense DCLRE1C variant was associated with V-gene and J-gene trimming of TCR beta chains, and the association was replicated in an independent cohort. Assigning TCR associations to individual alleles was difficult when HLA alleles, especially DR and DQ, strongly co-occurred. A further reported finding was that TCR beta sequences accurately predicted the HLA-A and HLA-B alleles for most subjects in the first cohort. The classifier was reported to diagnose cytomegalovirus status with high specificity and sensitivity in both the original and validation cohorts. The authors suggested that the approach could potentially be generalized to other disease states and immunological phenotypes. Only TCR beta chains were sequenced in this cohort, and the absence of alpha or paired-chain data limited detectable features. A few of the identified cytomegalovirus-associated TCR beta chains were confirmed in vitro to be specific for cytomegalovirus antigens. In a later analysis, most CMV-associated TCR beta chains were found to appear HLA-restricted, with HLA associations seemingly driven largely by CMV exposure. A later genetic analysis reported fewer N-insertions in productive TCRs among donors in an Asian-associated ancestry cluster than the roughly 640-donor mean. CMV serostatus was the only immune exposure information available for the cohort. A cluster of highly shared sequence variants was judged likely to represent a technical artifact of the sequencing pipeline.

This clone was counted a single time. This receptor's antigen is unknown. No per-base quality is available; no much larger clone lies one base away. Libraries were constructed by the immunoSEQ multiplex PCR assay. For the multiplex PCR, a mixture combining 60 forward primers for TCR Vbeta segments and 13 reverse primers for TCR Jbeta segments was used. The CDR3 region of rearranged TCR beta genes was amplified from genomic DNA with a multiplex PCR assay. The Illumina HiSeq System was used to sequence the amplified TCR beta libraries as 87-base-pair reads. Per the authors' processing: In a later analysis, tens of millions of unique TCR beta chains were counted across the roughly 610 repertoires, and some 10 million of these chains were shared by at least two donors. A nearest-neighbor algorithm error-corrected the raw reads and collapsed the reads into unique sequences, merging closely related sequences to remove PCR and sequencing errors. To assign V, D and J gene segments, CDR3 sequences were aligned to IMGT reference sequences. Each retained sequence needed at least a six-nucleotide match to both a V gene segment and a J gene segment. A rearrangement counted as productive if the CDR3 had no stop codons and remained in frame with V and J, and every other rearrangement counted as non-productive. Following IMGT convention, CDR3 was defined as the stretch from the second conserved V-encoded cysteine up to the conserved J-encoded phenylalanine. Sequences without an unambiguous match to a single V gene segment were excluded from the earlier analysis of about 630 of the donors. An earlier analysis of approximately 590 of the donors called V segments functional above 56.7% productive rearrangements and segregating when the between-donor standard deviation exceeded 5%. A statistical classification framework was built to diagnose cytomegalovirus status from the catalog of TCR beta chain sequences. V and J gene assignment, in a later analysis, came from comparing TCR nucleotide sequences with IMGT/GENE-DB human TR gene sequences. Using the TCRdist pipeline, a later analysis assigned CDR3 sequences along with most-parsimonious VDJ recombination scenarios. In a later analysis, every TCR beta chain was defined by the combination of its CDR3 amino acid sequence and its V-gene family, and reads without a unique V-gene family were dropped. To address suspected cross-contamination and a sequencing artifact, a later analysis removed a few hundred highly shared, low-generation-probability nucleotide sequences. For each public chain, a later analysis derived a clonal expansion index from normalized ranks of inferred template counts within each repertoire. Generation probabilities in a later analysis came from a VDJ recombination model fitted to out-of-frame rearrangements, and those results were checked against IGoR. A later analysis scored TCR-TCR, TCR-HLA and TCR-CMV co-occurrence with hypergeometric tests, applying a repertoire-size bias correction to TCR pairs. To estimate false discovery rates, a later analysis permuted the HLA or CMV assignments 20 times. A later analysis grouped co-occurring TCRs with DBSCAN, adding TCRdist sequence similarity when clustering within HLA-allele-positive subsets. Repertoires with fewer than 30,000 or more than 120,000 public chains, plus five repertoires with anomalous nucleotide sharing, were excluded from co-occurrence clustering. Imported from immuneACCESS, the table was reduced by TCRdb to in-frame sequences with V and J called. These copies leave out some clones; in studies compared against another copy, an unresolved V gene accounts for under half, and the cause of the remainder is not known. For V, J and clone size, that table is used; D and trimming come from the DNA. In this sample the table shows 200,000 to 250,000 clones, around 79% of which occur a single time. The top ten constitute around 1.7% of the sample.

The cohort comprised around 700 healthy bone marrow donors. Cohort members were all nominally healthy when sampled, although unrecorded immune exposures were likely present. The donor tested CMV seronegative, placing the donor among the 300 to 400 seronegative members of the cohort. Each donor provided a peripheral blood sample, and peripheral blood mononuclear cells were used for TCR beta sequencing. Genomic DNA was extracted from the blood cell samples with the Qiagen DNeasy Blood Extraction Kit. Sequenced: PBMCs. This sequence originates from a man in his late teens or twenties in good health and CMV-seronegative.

The DNA sequence reads TGTGCCACCAGCGACACCGGGAGGGTACACTATGGCTACACCTTC. Protein translation: CATSDTGRVHYGYTF. This chain joins TRBV15 to TRBJ1-2, with no confident D gene call. The CDR3 spans 15 residues, from the cysteine through the phenylalanine. The read is trimmed to its CDR3 DNA, 45 bases read in frame from base 1. Trimming takes 5 bases from V and 3 bases from J, and the germline ends sit 16 bases apart. CDR1 and CDR2 (LNHNV, YYDKDF) derive from the germline V gene (reference sequence).